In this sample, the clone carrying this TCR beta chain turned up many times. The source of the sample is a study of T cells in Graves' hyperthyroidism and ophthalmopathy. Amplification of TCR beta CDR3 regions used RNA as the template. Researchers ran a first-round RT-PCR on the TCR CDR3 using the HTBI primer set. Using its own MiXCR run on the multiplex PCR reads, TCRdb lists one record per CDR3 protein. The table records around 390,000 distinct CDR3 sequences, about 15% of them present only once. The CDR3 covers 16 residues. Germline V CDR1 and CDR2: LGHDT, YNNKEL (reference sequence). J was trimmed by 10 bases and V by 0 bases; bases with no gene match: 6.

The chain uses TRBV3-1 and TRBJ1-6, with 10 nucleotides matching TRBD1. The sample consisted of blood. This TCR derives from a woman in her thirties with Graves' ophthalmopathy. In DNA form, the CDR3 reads TGTGCCAGCAGCCAAGATTGGGGACAGGGGCACTCACCCCTCCACTTT. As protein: CASSQDWGQGHSPLHF.